These 13 T cell receptor beta chains were sequenced from one sample in a study of blood T cell repertoires in COVID-19. Libraries were prepared by immunoSEQ multiplex PCR; TCRdb keeps only in-frame clonotypes and omits some of them. The sample shows 53,000 or so clones, 65% to 80% of them seen only once. Sample: peripheral blood. These receptors were collected from a human donor with active or convalescent COVID-19. The donor label of this sample is uncertain.

The V call is TRBV2, the J call TRBJ1-6; TRBD1 matches at 12 bases. Germline V gene data show CDR1 as SNHLY and CDR2 as FYNNEI. With V trimmed by 7 bases and J by 8 bases, 3 bases remained unmatched. The CDR3 length is 14 residues. The CDR3 coding sequence is TGTGCCAGCAAGGGGACAGGGGGCCATTCACCCCTCCACTTT. This translates into CASKGTGGHSPLHF. Together with reference TRBV2 and TRBJ1-6, the CDR3 gives the full variable domain: EPEVTQTPSHQVTQMGQEVILRCVPISNHLYFYWYRQILGQKVEFLVSFYNNEISEKSEIFDDQFSVERPDGSNFTLKIRSTKLEDSAMYFCASKGTGGHSPLHFGNGTRLTVT.

The gene calls are TRBV20-1 and TRBJ2-2; no definite D call. V lost 6 bases and J lost 4, with 12 bases in between. This CDR3 region has 13 residues. Germline loops: CDR1 DFQATT, CDR2 SNEGSKA (reference sequence). The CDR3 here is CSASERGTGELFF. In nucleotides, the CDR3 is TGCAGTGCGAGTGAGAGAGGCACCGGGGAGCTGTTTTTT.

The rearrangement uses TRBV13 and TRBJ2-7; TRBD2 matches at 12 bases. After removal of 6 bases from V and 5 bases from J, the junction contained 11 bases not matched to a gene. The CDR3 sequence is 16 residues long. Germline V gene data show CDR1 as PRHDT and CDR2 as FYEKMQ (reference sequence). The chain's CDR3 is CASSPPGLAGRNEQYF. The CDR3 nucleotides read TGTGCCAGCAGTCCCCCCGGACTAGCGGGACGTAACGAGCAGTACTTC.

This clone came up a few times. The chain combines TRBV19 with TRBJ2-1; D may be TRBD1 (5 bases). V gave up 7 bases and J gave up 6 bases, with 19 bases separating them. Germline V gene sequence: CDR1 LNHDA, CDR2 SQIVND (reference sequence). The CDR3 runs to 15 residues. The CDR3: CASIPPGWQGNEQFF. The CDR3 DNA follows: TGTGCCAGTATCCCCCCAGGTTGGCAGGGCAATGAGCAGTTCTTC.

This clone has just one count. The V call is TRBV6-5, the J call TRBJ2-7; D ambiguous. Germline assignment: CDR1 MNHEY and CDR2 SVGAGI. Trimming shortened V by 7 bases and J by 1 base, and 17 bases separated the two germline ends. The CDR3 consists of 15 residues. The CDR3 spells CASNHFTDDSYEQYF. For the CDR3, the DNA is TGTGCCAGCAACCACTTCACAGATGATTCCTACGAGCAGTACTTC.

The chain employs TRBV10-1 and TRBJ1-5; D might be TRBD1 (6 bases). The germline V gene encodes CDR1 WNHNN and CDR2 SYGVQD (reference sequence). V lost 9 bases and J lost 3, with 15 bases in between. The CDR3 is 14 amino acids. CDR3 DNA: TGCGCCAGAGGGGGGCGGGAGGTCAATCAGCCCCAGCATTTT. The encoded protein is CARGGREVNQPQHF.

The V call is TRBV3-1 (or the pseudogene TRBV3-2), the J call TRBJ2-5; 8 nucleotides line up with TRBD2. Germline CDR1 LGHDT, CDR2 YNNKEL (reference sequence). V gave up 4 bases and J gave up 5 bases; unmatched junction bases: 12. The CDR3 spans 16 residues. In nucleotides, the CDR3 is TGTGCCAGCAGCCGGCTCCCGGGACTAGGCGGGGAGACCCAGTACTTC. Translated, it gives CASSRLPGLGGETQYF.

The rearrangement joins TRBV6-6 to TRBJ1-2; 7 nucleotides agree with TRBD1. Germline-derived CDR1 and CDR2 are MNHNY and SVGAGI (reference sequence). This CDR3 is built from 16 residues. Trimming took 6 bases from V and 6 from J; bases not matched to a gene: 16. CDR3 in amino acids: CASRTSRGGFEDGYTF. Here the CDR3 DNA reads TGTGCCAGCAGGACCTCGAGAGGGGGCTTTGAGGATGGCTACACCTTC.

J is TRBJ2-3 and V is TRBV30; TRBD2 matches 8 bases. Germline CDR1 GTSNPN, CDR2 SVGIG (reference sequence). The CDR3 is 14 amino acids. Losses at the gene ends were 3 bases for V and 2 bases for J; bases not matched to a gene: 4. CDR3: CAWRGLVSTDTQYF. The DNA of the CDR3 is TGTGCCTGGAGGGGACTAGTTTCCACAGATACGCAGTATTTT.

The rearrangement joins TRBV30 to TRBJ2-1; no reliable D call. With 0 bases removed from V and 11 bases from J, the gap between germline ends came to 20 bases. The CDR3 loop spans 15 amino acids. Per the germline V gene, CDR1 is GTSNPN and CDR2 is SVGIG (reference sequence). In DNA form, the CDR3 reads TGTGCCTGGAGTGTCAGGCGATTGTCTTTGGTGAAGCAGTTCTTC. Translation gives CAWSVRRLSLVKQFF.

The chain couples TRBV6-6 to TRBJ2-1, with a tentative D call TRBD2 (5 bases). The germline gives CDR1 MNHNY, CDR2 SVGAGI (reference sequence). The CDR3 consists of 12 residues. V gave up 6 bases and J gave up 5 bases, with 8 bases separating them. The CDR3 sequence is CASRLGDNEQFF. The DNA of the CDR3 is TGTGCCAGCAGATTGGGAGACAATGAGCAGTTCTTC.

The chain is built from TRBV28 and TRBJ2-1, with 12 bases lining up with TRBD2. CDR1 and CDR2 from the germline V gene are MDHEN and SYDVKM. The V gene end was trimmed by 4 bases and the J gene end by 7 bases; junction bases not matched to a gene: 14. The length of the CDR3 is 18 residues. The CDR3 loop reads CASSSTSGSVAYSNEQFF. Here the CDR3 DNA reads TGTGCCAGCAGTTCGACTAGCGGGAGCGTCGCCTATAGTAATGAGCAGTTCTTC.

The V and J genes are TRBV4-1 and TRBJ2-7, with 15 bases aligning to TRBD2. V gave up 3 bases and J gave up 3 bases; unmatched junction bases: 0. Germline V gene sequence: CDR1 MGHRA, CDR2 YSYEKL. This CDR3 region has 15 residues. The CDR3 coding sequence is TGCGCCAGCAGCCAGGGACTAGCGGGAGGCTACGAGCAGTACTTC. This gives the protein CASSQGLAGGYEQYF.